The T cell receptor (beta chain) described here comes from a study of blood T cell repertoires in COVID-19. Study in general: The study drew acute and convalescent COVID-19 samples from the United States, Italy and Spain. Nucleic acid was either cDNA or gDNA, and it came from T cells, B-cell-depleted T cells, or PBMCs.

While infection was still active, Seattle patients were enrolled and then followed longitudinally. CDR3 length: 15 residues. The V gene's germline CDR1 is LNHDA and CDR2 SQIVND (reference sequence). The V gene lost 1 base and the J gene lost 2 bases, with 10 bases spanning the gap. This clone appeared a single time. Authors' analysis steps: Nucleated cell counts were estimated from reference gene primer amplification. TCRdb's table, derived via immunoSEQ multiplex PCR, lists solely in-frame clones and lacks some. V, J and clone size reflect that table, while D and trimming were determined from the DNA. Of 180,000 or so clones detected, roughly 79% appear once; the ten largest clones hold more than 9.5%.

The TCR sequence derives from a woman between 40 and 55 years old with COVID-19, enrolled during active disease. The chain combines TRBV19 with TRBJ2-3; D is possibly TRBD1 (6 bases). Specimen: peripheral blood. DNA for the CDR3: TGTGCCAGTAGTATAGGGGACACCCTCACAGATACGCAGTATTTT. This translates into CASSIGDTLTDTQYF.